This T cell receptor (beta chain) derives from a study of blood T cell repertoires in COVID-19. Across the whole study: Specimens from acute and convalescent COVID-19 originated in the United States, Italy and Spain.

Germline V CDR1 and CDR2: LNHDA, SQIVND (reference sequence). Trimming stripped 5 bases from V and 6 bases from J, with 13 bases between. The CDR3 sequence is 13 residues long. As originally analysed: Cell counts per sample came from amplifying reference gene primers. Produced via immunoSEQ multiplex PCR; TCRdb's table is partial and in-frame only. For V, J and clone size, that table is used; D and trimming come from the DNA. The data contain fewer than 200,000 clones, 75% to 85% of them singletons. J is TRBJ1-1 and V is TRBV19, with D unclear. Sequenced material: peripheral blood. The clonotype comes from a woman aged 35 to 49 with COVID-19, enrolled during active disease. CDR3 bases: TGTGCCAGTAGTCCGTACAGTTCGGCTGAAGCTTTCTTT. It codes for CASSPYSSAEAFF.